What follows are 21 T cell receptor beta chains derived from one specimen sequenced in a study of response to subunit inactivated influenza vaccine. TCRdb recomputed calls from the RT-PCR reads with MiXCR, one row per CDR3 protein. This table has around 570,000 distinct CDR3 sequences, about 11% appearing once. These sequences were also reported in another study, on T cells expressing NK-cell markers. From that second work: In generating TCR beta cDNA, 5'RACE template switching with UMIs was used.

The sample in question was PBMCs from blood, obtained on the day of vaccination. The source is a man in his fifties or sixties who received an inactivated influenza vaccine.

This chain's CDR3 is CASSQGSSPAVAKNIQYF. The DNA of the CDR3 is TGTGCCAGCAGCCAAGGGTCCTCTCCAGCCGTAGCCAAAAACATTCAGTACTTC. The J gene is TRBJ2-4, the V gene TRBV4-2; D remains ambiguous. The V end was cut by 1 base, the J end by 0 bases, with 16 bases between. The CDR3 is made up of 18 amino acids. Germline CDR1 LGHNA, CDR2 YNFKEQ.

In the case of this clonotype: Sequence at one end of the junction differs from germline and may be a read error. CDR3: CAIGEYGQGIYEQYF. CDR3 bases: TGTGCCATCGGTGAGTACGGACAGGGCATCTACGAGCAGTACTTC. The chain couples TRBV10-3 to TRBJ2-7; 8 bases fit TRBD1. CDR1 ENHRY and CDR2 SYGVKD come from the germline V gene. This CDR3 has 15 residues.

This chain links TRBV7-2 with TRBJ2-5; possibly TRBD1 or TRBD2 for D (7 bases each). The CDR3 sequence is 16 residues long. In germline, CDR1 is SGHTA, CDR2 FQGNSA. Trimming took off 3 bases at V and 7 bases at J, with 21 bases between the two ends. The CDR3 DNA reads TGTGCCAGCAGCTTGTTCCGCAGGGGGGGCCAGGGGACCCAGTACTTC. Encoded protein: CASSLFRRGGQGTQYF.

This clonotype has just a few counts. The rearrangement uses TRBV7-9 and TRBJ2-5, with TRBD1 matching 11 bases. This CDR3 region has 15 residues. The ends lost 5 bases at V and 5 bases at J; junction bases unmatched: 7. Germline V CDR1 and CDR2: SEHNR, FQNEAQ (reference sequence). CDR3 sequence (DNA): TGTGCCAGCAGCCCCGGGACAGGGGGTGCGGAGACCCAGTACTTC. This codes for CASSPGTGGAETQYF. Combining the CDR3 with reference TRBV7-9 and TRBJ2-5 gives the whole variable domain DTGVSQNPRHKITKRGQNVTFRCDPISEHNRLYWYRQTLGQGPEFLTYFQNEAQLEKSRLLSDRFSAERPKGSFSTLEIQRTEQGDSAMYLCASSPGTGGAETQYFGPGTRLLVL.

This chain uses TRBV29-1 with TRBJ2-2; a weak D match, TRBD2 (5 bases). The CDR3 totals 14 residues. The V and J ends lost 4 bases and 0 bases respectively, with 9 bases between them. Germline CDR1 reads SQVTM; CDR2 reads ANQGSEA. The CDR3 region is CSVASGPNTGELFF. CDR3 DNA: TGCAGCGTTGCGAGCGGTCCGAACACCGGGGAGCTGTTTTTT.

This sequence joins TRBV29-1 and TRBJ2-2; D unclear. Per the germline V gene, CDR1 is SQVTM and CDR2 is ANQGSEA. The CDR3 extends over 11 amino acids. The ends were cut back, 8 bases at V and 3 bases at J, with 7 bases in the middle. The CDR3 sequence: CSFRYTGELFF. The CDR3 coding sequence is TGCAGCTTTCGGTACACCGGGGAGCTGTTTTTT.

A few counts support this clonotype. The J gene is TRBJ2-1, the V gene TRBV10-3; 7 bases agree with TRBD2. V lost 10 bases to trimming and J lost 0 bases; unmatched junction nucleotides: 15. Germline values: CDR1 ENHRY, CDR2 SYGVKD. The CDR3 has 17 amino acids. CDR3 protein: CATRDYYPPSSYNEQFF. Here the CDR3 DNA reads TGTGCCACCCGGGACTACTATCCCCCGAGCTCCTACAATGAGCAGTTCTTC.

This clonotype was recorded a few times. The gene calls are TRBV28 and TRBJ2-7; the match to TRBD1 covers 7 bases. There are 14 residues in the CDR3. Germline V gene lookup returns CDR1 MDHEN and CDR2 SYDVKM. The J segment lost 4 bases and the V segment lost 6 bases, leaving 9 bases of the junction unmatched. CDR3 nucleotides: TGTGCCAGCAGCCCAACCGACAGGGAATACGAGCAGTACTTC. It is translated as CASSPTDREYEQYF.

There are a few counts of this clonotype. This chain links TRBV7-2 with TRBJ2-7, with TRBD2 matching over 7 bases. The V segment lost 4 bases and the J segment 6 bases; nucleotides outside the gene matches: 12. The CDR3 consists of 15 residues. Germline V CDR1 and CDR2: SGHTA, FQGNSA. CDR3 protein: CASSSPVQQRGEQYF. Here the CDR3 DNA reads TGTGCCAGCAGCTCCCCGGTGCAACAGCGGGGCGAGCAGTACTTC.

V and J are TRBV4-3 and TRBJ1-2, with no clear D. This CDR3 has 13 residues. Germline CDR1 LGHNA, CDR2 YSLEER. Trimming removed 0 bases from V and 8 bases from J, with 10 bases in between. As DNA, the CDR3 is TGCGCCAGCAGCCAAGACCTTCTGGGGGGCTACACCTTC. Translated, it gives CASSQDLLGGYTF.

Only a few counts were recorded for this clonotype. The V and J genes are TRBV6-5 and TRBJ1-2; D perhaps matches TRBD1 (6 bases). Germline CDR1 and CDR2: MNHEY and SVGAGI. The CDR3 covers 16 residues. Trimming left V 0 bases short and J 3 bases short, with 14 bases between. The CDR3 DNA is TGTGCCAGCAGTTACTCGGCAGGGGCAGGGGACTATGGCTACACCTTC. Its protein product is CASSYSAGAGDYGYTF.

A few counts support this clonotype. The rearrangement joins TRBV6-1 to TRBJ1-2; maybe TRBD1 (6 bases). The CDR3 loop spans 14 amino acids. Germline assignment: CDR1 MNHNS and CDR2 SASEGT. V was clipped by 6 bases and J by 1 base, with 12 bases between them. CDR3 DNA sequence: TGTGCCAGCAGGGGGGACACCATTAACTATGGCTACACCTTC. Translating it yields CASRGDTINYGYTF.

J is TRBJ2-5 and V is TRBV9, with D possibly called TRBD1 or TRBD2 (6 bases each). CDR3 size: 14 residues. The V end was cut by 0 bases, the J end by 6 bases, with 12 bases between. Germline lookup yields CDR1 SGDLS and CDR2 YYNGEE. The chain's CDR3 is CASSVGRGTKTQYF. In DNA, the CDR3 is TGTGCCAGCAGCGTAGGGAGGGGGACAAAGACCCAGTACTTC. Supplemented by reference TRBV9 and TRBJ2-5, the full variable domain reads DSGVTQTPKHLITATGQRVTLRCSPRSGDLSVYWYQQSLDQGLQFLIQYYNGEERAKGNILERFSAQQFPDLHSELNLSSLELGDSALYFCASSVGRGTKTQYFGPGTRLLVL.

This clonotype has just a few counts. The chain is built from TRBV5-6 and TRBJ1-4; possibly TRBD1 for D (6 bases). This CDR3 contains 15 residues. Trimming stripped 0 bases from V and 8 bases from J, with 14 bases between. CDR1 and CDR2 (germline): SGHDT, YYEEEE. The CDR3 region is CASSLANRDREKLFF. CDR3 DNA sequence: TGTGCCAGCAGCTTGGCTAACAGGGACCGAGAAAAACTGTTTTTT.

The sample holds many counts of this clonotype. The chain carries TRBV12-3 or TRBV12-4 and TRBJ1-1; D gene ambiguous. V dropped 2 bases and J dropped 1 base, with 5 bases sitting between them. The CDR3 spans 13 residues. CDR3 amino acids: CASSLKENTEAFF. DNA for the CDR3: TGTGCCAGCAGTTTAAAGGAGAACACTGAAGCTTTCTTT.

This clonotype was picked up a small number of times. The chain recombines TRBV12-3 or TRBV12-4 with TRBJ2-6; D ambiguous. The CDR3 contains 14 residues. V lost 6 bases and J lost 0, with 6 bases in between. This CDR3 reads CASSVLSGANVLTF. The CDR3 DNA reads TGTGCCAGCAGCGTCCTCTCTGGGGCCAACGTCCTGACTTTC.

In its sample, this clonotype was seen once. The chain combines TRBV19 with TRBJ2-5, with D maybe TRBD2 (7 bases). Germline loops: CDR1 LNHDA, CDR2 SQIVND (reference sequence). V was trimmed by 5 bases and J by 3 bases, leaving 16 bases between them. The CDR3 runs to 15 residues. The CDR3 sequence is CASSPNRGAEETQYF. The CDR3 bases are TGTGCCAGTAGTCCAAATCGGGGGGCTGAAGAGACCCAGTACTTC.

The sample holds many counts of this clonotype. The chain combines TRBV29-1 with TRBJ1-2, with 9 bases matching TRBD1. Unmatched junction bases numbered 6, after V lost 6 bases and J lost 4 bases. Germline CDR1 reads SQVTM; CDR2 reads ANQGSEA. CDR3 length: 13 amino acids. In DNA form, the CDR3 reads TGCAGCGTCCTGGACAGGGGTGGCTATGGCTACACCTTC. Translating it yields CSVLDRGGYGYTF.

At least ten counts were recorded for this clonotype. Written as DNA, the CDR3 is TGCGCCAGCAGCTACCCTAGAGCAGGGGGTACAGATACGCAGTATTTT. Protein product: CASSYPRAGGTDTQYF. The chain recombines TRBV5-1 with TRBJ2-3; TRBD1 matches at 7 bases. Germline loops: CDR1 SGHRS, CDR2 YFSETQ. The CDR3 runs to 16 residues. Trimming removed 3 bases from V and 3 bases from J; junction bases left unmatched: 10.

This clonotype was seen just once. V is TRBV6-1 and J is TRBJ2-1, with 9 bases fitting TRBD2. The CDR3 length is 15 residues. The V gene's germline CDR1 is MNHNS and CDR2 SASEGT. V shed 2 bases and J 8 bases; nucleotides not matched to a gene: 7. The CDR3 DNA reads TGTGCCAGCAGTGAATTGGGCGGGAGGGCCGATGAGCAGTTCTTC. Its translation is CASSELGGRADEQFF.

This clonotype occurred many times. This rearrangement joins TRBV4-2 to TRBJ2-1; TRBD2 matches at 15 bases. J gave up 8 bases and V 0 bases, and 11 bases lay outside the gene matches. The CDR3 contains 19 residues. Per germline, CDR1 LGHNA and CDR2 YNFKEQ. The chain's CDR3 is CASSQEGLAGGIVKHEQFF. As DNA, the CDR3 is TGTGCCAGCAGCCAAGAAGGACTAGCGGGGGGGATTGTTAAACATGAGCAGTTCTTC.